This T cell receptor (beta chain) was obtained from a study of T-cell memory formation after mild COVID-19. TCRdb re-derived calls from the 5' RACE reads in MiXCR, one entry per CDR3 protein. Found here are about 430,000 distinct CDR3 sequences, roughly a quarter of them singletons; the top ten hold about 8.7%. This clonotype was detected only a few times. The CDR3 is 14 amino acids. Germline CDR1 is KGHDR and CDR2 is SFDVKD. The ends were cut back, 4 bases at V and 2 bases at J, with 8 bases in the middle. The sequence was obtained from an adult woman who had mild COVID-19 (a few samples of this study predate the infection). Cell type and time point are not known. Sequences were obtained from PBMCs or a T cell subset sorted from them (not recorded which). This chain links TRBV24-1 with TRBJ1-3; D is ambiguous. This chain's CDR3 is CATSEGYPGNTIYF. The CDR3 DNA reads as TGTGCCACCAGTGAAGGGTACCCTGGAAACACCATATATTTT.